Each of the 26 T cell receptor beta chains below was sequenced from the same sample in a study of blood T cell repertoires in COVID-19. The table came from immunoSEQ multiplex PCR; TCRdb's copy has only in-frame clones and leaves some out. The sample yields fewer than 300,000 clones, around nine tenths seen once. Specimen: peripheral blood. These TCRs come from a woman between 40 and 55 years old who had recovered from COVID-19.

The gene calls are TRBV30 and TRBJ2-3, with a weak D call TRBD1 (6 bases). V was trimmed by 2 bases and J by 5 bases, leaving 14 bases between them. Germline V gene lookup returns CDR1 GTSNPN and CDR2 SVGIG (reference sequence). CDR3 size: 14 residues. The chain's CDR3 is CAWSWGQGLDTQYF. The CDR3 region has the DNA TGTGCCTGGAGTTGGGGGCAGGGTTTAGATACGCAGTATTTT.

The chain links TRBV27 to TRBJ2-7; 8 bases align to TRBD1. This CDR3 is built from 16 residues. Trimming took 5 bases from V and 5 from J; bases not matched to a gene: 14. Germline-derived CDR1 and CDR2 are MNHEY and SMNVEV (reference sequence). The CDR3 DNA is TGTGCCAGCAGTCCCCCCCCCGACAGGGGTAACCACGAGCAGTACTTC. Encoded protein: CASSPPPDRGNHEQYF.

The chain has TRBV21-1 and TRBJ1-1. TRBV21-1 is a documented pseudogene. The CDR3 loop spans 17 amino acids. Written as DNA, the CDR3 is TGTGCCAGCAGCCATCCGGGGATTGGGCAGGAGGACACTGAAGCTTTCTTT. Residues: CASSHPGIGQEDTEAFF.

The genes are TRBV11-3 and TRBJ1-2, with TRBD1 matching 7 bases. Germline CDR1 is SGHNT and CDR2 is YENEEA. With 4 bases clipped from V and 0 bases from J, the junction kept 11 bases outside the gene matches. The length of the CDR3 is 17 residues. In DNA, the CDR3 is TGTGCCAGCAGCTCCCGGACAGGACGGCAGGCTAACTATGGCTACACCTTC. As protein: CASSSRTGRQANYGYTF.

The rearrangement uses TRBV6-2 or TRBV6-3 and TRBJ2-2; 7 nucleotides align to TRBD1. The V gene end was trimmed by 6 bases and the J gene end by 1 base; junction bases not matched to a gene: 8. The CDR3 runs 16 residues. The V gene's germline CDR1 is MNHEY and CDR2 SVGEGT. Written as DNA, the CDR3 is TGTGCCAGCAGCCCCAGGGGGAGTCTGAACACCGGGGAGCTGTTTTTT. This translates into CASSPRGSLNTGELFF.

There are a few counts of this clone. The chain is built from TRBV7-2 and TRBJ2-3; TRBD1 matches at 9 bases. V dropped 5 bases and J dropped 5; count of bases not matched to a gene: 8. The germline gives CDR1 SGHTA, CDR2 FQGNSA. The CDR3 has 15 residues. CDR3 loop: CASSTGGGTGDTQYF. The CDR3 region has the DNA TGTGCCAGCAGCACAGGGGGCGGGACAGGAGATACGCAGTATTTT.

The chain carries TRBV2 and TRBJ1-5, with D uncertain. Trimming stripped 7 bases from V and 3 bases from J, with 13 bases between. The CDR3 contains 14 residues. Germline V gives CDR1 SNHLY, CDR2 FYNNEI. The CDR3 sequence: CASTPWEYNQPQHF. As DNA, the CDR3 is TGTGCCAGCACGCCCTGGGAGTACAATCAGCCCCAGCATTTT.

The CDR3 protein is CASSKGQAQDTQYF. Written as DNA, the CDR3 is TGCGCCAGCAGCAAGGGACAGGCCCAAGATACGCAGTATTTT. The rearrangement uses TRBV5-1 and TRBJ2-3; 8 bases map to TRBD1. The V segment lost 4 bases and the J segment 5 bases; nucleotides outside the gene matches: 6. CDR1 and CDR2 (germline): SGHRS, YFSETQ. The CDR3 totals 14 residues.

The chain uses TRBV3-1 (or the pseudogene TRBV3-2) and TRBJ2-1; TRBD2 matches at 11 bases. The trim removed 4 bases at V and 9 bases at J, leaving 11 bases unmatched. Per germline, CDR1 LGHDT and CDR2 YNNKEL (reference sequence). CDR3 length: 16 residues. As DNA, the CDR3 is TGTGCCAGCAGCCCTACACTAGCGGGAGTTGGGGGTGAGCAGTTCTTC. Amino acid sequence: CASSPTLAGVGGEQFF.

The chain combines TRBV11-2 with TRBJ1-2; a weak D match, TRBD1 (6 bases). With 2 bases removed from V and 4 bases from J, the gap between germline ends came to 11 bases. Per the germline V gene, CDR1 is SGHAT and CDR2 is FQNNGV. The CDR3 loop spans 14 amino acids. CDR3 sequence (DNA): TGTGCCAGCAGCTTATGGGGGCGGGTCTATGGCTACACCTTC. Its protein is CASSLWGRVYGYTF.

This clone was detected only a few times. The chain employs TRBV25-1 and TRBJ1-6; D perhaps matches TRBD1 (6 bases). This CDR3 contains 15 residues. Trimming took off 5 bases at V and 0 bases at J, with 8 bases between the two ends. In germline, CDR1 is MGHDK, CDR2 SYGVNS. CDR3 in DNA: TGTGCCAGCAGTAAGGACAGCTCCTATAATTCACCCCTCCACTTT. Translating it yields CASSKDSSYNSPLHF.

The chain uses TRBV10-2 and TRBJ1-1; 11 bases agree with TRBD1. Per the germline V gene, CDR1 is WSHSY and CDR2 is SAAADI. Germline trimming cut 2 bases from V and 6 bases from J; bases unmatched to any gene: 2. There are 14 residues in the CDR3. The chain's CDR3 is CASSERTGGPEAFF. The CDR3 nucleotides are TGCGCCAGCAGTGAGCGGACAGGGGGCCCTGAAGCTTTCTTT.

V usage is TRBV15 and J usage is TRBJ2-7; D call uncertain. The ends were cut back, 1 base at V and 7 bases at J, with 14 bases in the middle. The V gene's germline CDR1 is LNHNV and CDR2 YYDKDF (reference sequence). CDR3 length: 14 residues. The CDR3 sequence: CATSRVATSWEQYF. The CDR3 DNA reads TGTGCCACCAGCAGAGTGGCCACCTCATGGGAGCAGTACTTC.

The genes are TRBV7-3 and TRBJ2-5; possibly TRBD1 for D (5 bases). Deletions cut 1 base from V and 4 bases from J, with 10 bases between. The CDR3 is 14 amino acids. Germline V CDR1 and CDR2: SGHTA, FQGTGA. Here the CDR3 reads CASSLRGPRETQYF. CDR3 nucleotide sequence: TGTGCCAGCAGCTTAAGGGGCCCAAGAGAGACCCAGTACTTC.

The rearrangement links TRBV5-1 to TRBJ2-6; a possible D gene is TRBD2 (6 bases). V gave up 5 bases and J gave up 3 bases, with 18 bases separating them. Germline lookup yields CDR1 SGHRS and CDR2 YFSETQ. The CDR3 sequence is 17 residues long. The CDR3 region is CASSAGTALGGANVLTF. The CDR3 region has the DNA TGCGCCAGCAGTGCCGGGACTGCCTTGGGTGGGGCCAACGTCCTGACTTTC.

The rearrangement uses TRBV27 and TRBJ1-6; 7 bases are shared with TRBD1. The length of the CDR3 is 17 residues. Germline-derived CDR1 and CDR2 are MNHEY and SMNVEV (reference sequence). J was trimmed by 6 bases and V by 5 bases; bases with no gene match: 13. The CDR3: CASSPLSGTALNSPLHF. CDR3 nucleotide sequence: TGTGCCAGCAGTCCGCTCTCAGGGACAGCCCTTAATTCACCCCTCCACTTT.

V and J are TRBV24-1 and TRBJ1-2, with no clear D. Germline CDR1 is KGHDR and CDR2 is SFDVKD. The germline V and J ends were trimmed by 1 base and 7 bases, with 6 bases remaining between them. The CDR3 consists of 12 residues. CDR3 DNA: TGTGCCACCAGTGATTTCCGGTCTGGCTACACCTTC. Residues: CATSDFRSGYTF.

The chain recombines TRBV6-1 with TRBJ2-7, with a weak D call TRBD2 (5 bases). Germline CDR1 is MNHNS and CDR2 is SASEGT. The CDR3 runs to 14 residues. V was pared by 3 bases and J by 5 bases, with 14 bases between. CDR3 in DNA: TGTGCCAGCAGTGAGGGTGGGAGTAGAAACGAGCAGTACGTC. It translates to CASSEGGSRNEQYV.

The rearrangement uses TRBV5-1 and TRBJ2-7; D is ambiguous. Deletions cut 1 base from V and 3 bases from J, with 8 bases between. Germline V gives CDR1 SGHRS, CDR2 YFSETQ. The CDR3 is made up of 13 amino acids. DNA for the CDR3: TGCGCCAGCAGCTTGTTTCCGGGCTACGAGCAGTACTTC. Translation gives CASSLFPGYEQYF.

V is TRBV27 and J is TRBJ2-1; 11 nucleotides line up with TRBD2. Trimming took 5 bases from V and 3 from J; bases not matched to a gene: 3. This CDR3 has 15 amino acids. Looked up from germline, CDR1 is MNHEY and CDR2 is SMNVEV (reference sequence). The CDR3 coding sequence is TGTGCCAGCAGTACCGGACTAGCGGGCTACAATGAGCAGTTCTTC. Its protein product is CASSTGLAGYNEQFF.

This clone has just a few counts. V gene TRBV13 combines with J gene TRBJ1-6; a weak D match, TRBD1 (6 bases). V was clipped by 5 bases and J by 7 bases, with 12 bases between them. The CDR3 has 14 amino acids. CDR1 and CDR2 from the germline V gene are PRHDT and FYEKMQ (reference sequence). The CDR3 is CASSTGTNNSPLHF. CDR3 nucleotide sequence: TGTGCCAGCAGCACCGGGACAAACAATTCACCCCTCCACTTT.

The V gene is TRBV18, the J gene TRBJ2-7; tentative D call: TRBD1 (6 bases). Germline V gene sequence: CDR1 KGHSH, CDR2 LQKENI. Between the trimmed V and J ends, which lost 5 bases and 2 bases, there was a span of 19 bases. This CDR3 contains 16 residues. CDR3 DNA sequence: TGTGCCAGCTCATCATACAGGGTTGGGGCAACCTACGAGCAGTACTTC. Its translation: CASSSYRVGATYEQYF.

The chain couples TRBV5-4 to TRBJ1-3, with 7 bases lining up with TRBD1. The CDR3 extends over 16 amino acids. Germline V gene data show CDR1 as SGHNT and CDR2 as YYREEE (reference sequence). The J segment lost 4 bases and the V segment lost 2 bases, leaving 9 bases of the junction unmatched. The CDR3 DNA sequence: TGTGCCAGCAGCTTACCCACAGGGGTAGGAGGAAACACCATATATTTT. Its translation is CASSLPTGVGGNTIYF.

The chain couples TRBV5-1 to TRBJ1-5; 7 positions match TRBD1. This CDR3 comprises 15 residues. CDR1 and CDR2 from the germline V gene are SGHRS and YFSETQ. Trimming removed 0 bases from V and 3 bases from J; junction bases left unmatched: 3. CDR3 sequence reads: CASSLEGQPNQPQHF. The CDR3 DNA reads TGCGCCAGCAGCTTGGAGGGACAGCCCAATCAGCCCCAGCATTTT.

V is TRBV25-1 and J is TRBJ1-2, with TRBD1 as a possible D gene (5 bases). The CDR3 covers 15 residues. Germline CDR1 MGHDK, CDR2 SYGVNS. V was cut by 6 bases and J by 1 base, with 15 bases left in between. The CDR3 here is CASSEPGGDNYGYTF. DNA of the CDR3: TGTGCCAGCAGCGAACCCGGAGGGGATAACTATGGCTACACCTTC.

This rearrangement joins TRBV6-2 or TRBV6-3 to TRBJ2-7; 8 bases are shared with TRBD2. This CDR3 has 16 residues. The germline V gene has CDR1 MNHEY and CDR2 SVGEGT. Unmatched junction bases numbered 11, after V lost 6 bases and J lost 1 base. The CDR3 DNA reads TGTGCCAGCAGCCTTCCCCAACTAGCGGAGTCCTACGAGCAGTACGTC. Protein sequence: CASSLPQLAESYEQYV.